The 5 T cell receptor beta chains presented below share a single source sample, sequenced in a study of CD8 T cells in Susac syndrome. Random hexamers served to reverse transcribe about 0.5 to 1 ug RNA. Via MiXCR, TCRdb re-called the immunoSEQ multiplex PCR reads, giving one row per CDR3 protein. In the table there are roughly 140,000 distinct CDR3 sequences, approximately 94% of which are singletons. Source material: CD8+ T cells from PBMCs. The origin of the receptors is a human donor with multiple sclerosis.

This clonotype was seen a few times. The gene calls are TRBV6-5 and TRBJ2-1; no clear D. The CDR3 sequence is 13 residues long. Germline V CDR1 and CDR2: MNHEY, SVGAGI. V shed 0 bases and J shed 8 bases, with 8 bases lying between them. The chain's CDR3 is CASSYSPDDEQFF. CDR3 DNA sequence: TGTGCCAGCAGTTACTCGCCTGACGATGAGCAGTTCTTC.

J is TRBJ1-2 and V is TRBV29-1; 10 bases align to TRBD1. V dropped 4 bases and J dropped 1; count of bases not matched to a gene: 9. Germline CDR1 SQVTM, CDR2 ANQGSEA. The length of the CDR3 is 16 residues. The CDR3 spells CSVAGQGDRLNYGYTF. CDR3 coding DNA: TGCAGCGTTGCCGGACAGGGGGATCGACTTAACTATGGCTACACCTTC.

The rearrangement uses TRBV20-1 and TRBJ2-1; 10 bases map to TRBD1. The junction had 14 bases not matched to a gene; V was cut back by 5 bases and J by 7 bases. There are 16 residues in the CDR3. Germline V gene data show CDR1 as DFQATT and CDR2 as SNEGSKA (reference sequence). CDR3 sequence: CSAAVTGDRGINEQFF. The DNA of the CDR3 is TGCAGTGCTGCCGTGACGGGGGACAGGGGAATTAATGAGCAGTTCTTC.

The V gene is TRBV9, the J gene TRBJ2-1, with 9 nucleotides matching TRBD2. The germline gives CDR1 SGDLS, CDR2 YYNGEE. This CDR3 is built from 14 residues. J gave up 9 bases and V 3 bases, and 7 bases lay outside the gene matches. The CDR3 region is CASSAAGTSIEQFF. CDR3 DNA sequence: TGTGCCAGCAGCGCCGCCGGGACTAGCATTGAGCAGTTCTTC. The full variable domain, rest sourced from reference TRBV9 and TRBJ2-1, is DSGVTQTPKHLITATGQRVTLRCSPRSGDLSVYWYQQSLDQGLQFLIQYYNGEERAKGNILERFSAQQFPDLHSELNLSSLELGDSALYFCASSAAGTSIEQFFGPGTRLTVL.

The chain joins TRBV2 to TRBJ1-1; a weak D match, TRBD1 (5 bases). CDR3 length: 14 residues. Germline CDR1 reads SNHLY; CDR2 reads FYNNEI. V was pared by 6 bases and J by 0 bases, with 11 bases between. CDR3 nucleotides: TGTGCCAGCAGAGTTGACAGCATGAACACTGAAGCTTTCTTT. Translating it yields CASRVDSMNTEAFF. The complete variable domain, with remaining parts taken from reference TRBV2 and TRBJ1-1, reads EPEVTQTPSHQVTQMGQEVILRCVPISNHLYFYWYRQILGQKVEFLVSFYNNEISEKSEIFDDQFSVERPDGSNFTLKIRSTKLEDSAMYFCASRVDSMNTEAFFGQGTRLTVV.